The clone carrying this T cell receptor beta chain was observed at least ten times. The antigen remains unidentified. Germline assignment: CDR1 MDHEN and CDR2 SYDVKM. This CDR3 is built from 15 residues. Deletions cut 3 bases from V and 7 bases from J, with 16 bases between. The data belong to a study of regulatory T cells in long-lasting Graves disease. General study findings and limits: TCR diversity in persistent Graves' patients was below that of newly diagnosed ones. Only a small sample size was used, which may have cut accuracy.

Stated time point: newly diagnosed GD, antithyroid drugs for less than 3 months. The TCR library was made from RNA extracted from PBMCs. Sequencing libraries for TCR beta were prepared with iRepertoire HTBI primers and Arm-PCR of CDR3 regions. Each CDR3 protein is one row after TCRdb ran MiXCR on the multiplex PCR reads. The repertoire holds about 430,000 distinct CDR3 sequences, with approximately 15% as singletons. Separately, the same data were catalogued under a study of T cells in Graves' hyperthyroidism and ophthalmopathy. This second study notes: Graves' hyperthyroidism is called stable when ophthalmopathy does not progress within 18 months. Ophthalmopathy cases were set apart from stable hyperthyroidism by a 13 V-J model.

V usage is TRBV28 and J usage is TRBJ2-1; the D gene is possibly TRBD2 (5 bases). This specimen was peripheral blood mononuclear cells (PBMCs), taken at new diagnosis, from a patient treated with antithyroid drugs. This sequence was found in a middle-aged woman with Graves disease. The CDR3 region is CASSLGDSLLNEQFF. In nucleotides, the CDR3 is TGTGCCAGCAGTTTGGGAGACTCCCTTTTGAATGAGCAGTTCTTC.